This is a list of T cell receptor beta chains from one sample in a study of shared clonotypes between healthy human individuals. The assay was immunoSEQ multiplex PCR, and TCRdb's table has in-frame clones only and misses some. The data contain more than 2,000,000 clones, about 92% of them singletons. Sequencing was performed on naive CD4+ T cells sorted from blood. These receptor sequences come from a man aged 18-30 years in good health. CDR3s include the opening cysteine and the closing phenylalanine or tryptophan. Each record gives: V gene, CDR3 length, clone size, D gene, J gene, CDR3 protein, CDR3 DNA. The D gene is left open where the match is weak. Rows give clone size only sometimes, using once, few, many, or a class for an expanded clone.

TRBV18	15	-	TRBD2	TRBJ2-1	CASSPGLVSIHEQFF	TGTGCCAGCTCACCGGGACTAGTATCGATCCATGAGCAGTTCTTC
TRBV7-2	13	-	-	TRBJ1-4	CASSQRLGYWLFF	TGTGCCAGCAGCCAACGACTGGGTTACTGGCTGTTTTTT
TRBV11-2	15	-	TRBD1	TRBJ1-4	CASSFTGTGREKLFF	TGTGCCAGCAGCTTTACCGGGACAGGGCGTGAAAAACTGTTTTTT
TRBV7-2	13	-	TRBD2	TRBJ2-5	CASSRGVGVTQYF	TGTGCCAGCAGCCGGGGGGTGGGAGTGACCCAGTACTTC
TRBV10-1	13	-	-	TRBJ1-6	CASSAGYNSPLHF	TGCGCCAGCAGTGCGGGATATAATTCACCCCTCCACTTT
TRBV5-1	14	-	-	TRBJ2-7	CASTPSISSYEQYF	TGCGCCAGCACCCCATCGATTAGCTCCTACGAGCAGTACTTC
TRBV7-2	14	-	-	TRBJ2-7	CASSLADYSYEQYF	TGTGCCAGCAGCTTAGCAGACTACTCCTACGAGCAGTACTTC
TRBV5-1	15	-	TRBD2	TRBJ2-3	CASNPGGPLGDTQYF	TGCGCCAGCAACCCGGGAGGGCCGTTAGGAGATACGCAGTATTTT
TRBV19	15	-	-	TRBJ1-5	CASSPGGRNNQPQHF	TGTGCCAGTAGTCCTGGGGGACGGAACAATCAGCCCCAGCATTTT
TRBV16	14	-	-	TRBJ1-5	CASSQSSGNQPQHF	TGTGCCAGCAGCCAATCGTCAGGGAATCAGCCCCAGCATTTT
TRBV2	14	-	-	TRBJ1-4	CASSVQGPNEKLFF	TGTGCCAGCAGTGTCCAGGGGCCTAATGAAAAACTGTTTTTT
TRBV4-1	15	-	-	TRBJ2-2	CASSHGDPVLGELFF	TGCGCCAGCAGCCACGGGGACCCCGTTTTGGGGGAGCTGTTTTTT
TRBV5-1	15	-	-	TRBJ1-6	CASSLFNSLNSPLHF	TGCGCCAGCAGCTTGTTCAACAGCTTGAATTCACCCCTCCACTTT
TRBV5-1	17	-	-	TRBJ1-2	CASSISGGAGKDYGYTF	TGCGCCAGCAGTATCTCCGGGGGCGCAGGGAAGGACTATGGCTACACCTTC
TRBV6-1	15	-	TRBD1	TRBJ1-5	CASSEVTGAPRPQHF	TGTGCCAGCAGTGAAGTTACAGGGGCCCCTAGGCCCCAGCATTTT
TRBV19	12	-	-	TRBJ1-1	CASSPVKGEAFF	TGTGCCAGTAGCCCCGTCAAAGGTGAAGCTTTCTTT
TRBV7-9	14	-	-	TRBJ1-1	CASSFPGPATEAFF	TGTGCCAGCAGCTTCCCGGGACCTGCTACTGAAGCTTTCTTT
TRBV27	14	-	-	TRBJ2-3	CASKTRDSTDTQYF	TGTGCCAGTAAGACTCGGGACAGCACAGATACGCAGTATTTT
TRBV11-2	15	-	-	TRBJ2-7	CASSLARRTYDEQYF	TGTGCCAGCAGCTTAGCCCGAAGAACATACGACGAGCAGTACTTC
TRBV7-9	18	-	TRBD1	TRBJ1-1	CASSLAVWQGASYTEAFF	TGTGCCAGCAGCTTAGCGGTGTGGCAGGGGGCTTCATACACTGAAGCTTTCTTT
TRBV2	15	-	TRBD1	TRBJ2-5	CASGGQGQKKETQYF	TGTGCCAGCGGCGGACAGGGACAGAAAAAAGAGACCCAGTACTTC
TRBV27	14	-	TRBD1	TRBJ1-3	CASSLTGFGNTIYF	TGTGCCAGCAGTCTGACAGGGTTTGGAAACACCATATATTTT
TRBV5-6	17	-	TRBD2	TRBJ2-1	CASNTRTSGTSYNEQFF	TGTGCCAGCAACACGAGGACTAGCGGGACCTCCTACAATGAGCAGTTCTTC
TRBV7-2	12	-	-	TRBJ2-7	CASSLDRGEQYF	TGTGCCAGCAGCTTGGACAGAGGGGAGCAGTACTTC
TRBV2	14	-	-	TRBJ1-5	CASQKQGGNQPQHF	TGTGCCAGCCAGAAGCAGGGCGGCAATCAGCCCCAGCATTTT
TRBV25-1	13	-	-	TRBJ1-1	CASSGRVSTEAFF	TGTGCCAGCAGTGGGAGGGTTTCGACTGAAGCTTTCTTT
TRBV6-1	12	-	-	TRBJ2-7	CASSEARGEQYF	TGTGCCAGCAGTGAAGCCAGGGGCGAGCAGTACTTC
TRBV5-4	15	-	-	TRBJ2-5	CASSLDQGPGRTQYF	TGTGCCAGCAGCTTGGACCAGGGTCCAGGAAGGACCCAGTACTTC
TRBV19	16	-	-	TRBJ1-1	CASSISIWRENTEAFF	TGTGCCAGTAGTATCTCGATATGGCGGGAAAACACTGAAGCTTTCTTT
TRBV7-9	14	-	-	TRBJ1-1	CASKKPDRNTEAFF	TGTGCCAGCAAGAAACCGGACAGGAACACTGAAGCTTTCTTT
TRBV5-1	16	-	TRBD2	TRBJ2-3	CASSRLAGPSTDTQYF	TGCGCCAGCAGTAGACTAGCGGGACCTAGCACAGATACGCAGTATTTT
TRBV2	14	-	-	TRBJ1-1	CASSEGGKNTEAFF	TGTGCCAGCAGTGAGGGGGGAAAGAACACTGAAGCTTTCTTT
TRBV5-1	16	-	-	TRBJ2-3	CASSLGPAWGTDTQYF	TGCGCCAGCAGCTTAGGGCCGGCATGGGGCACAGATACGCAGTATTTT
TRBV25-1	14	-	TRBD2	TRBJ2-2	CASTGAGVAGELFF	TGTGCCAGCACGGGAGCGGGGGTTGCCGGGGAGCTGTTTTTT
TRBV6-6	13	-	-	TRBJ1-2	CASSFDSNYGYTF	TGTGCCAGCAGCTTTGACAGCAACTATGGCTACACCTTC
TRBV30	12	-	-	TRBJ2-1	CAWSGGMRAQFF	TGTGCCTGGAGTGGCGGTATGCGGGCCCAGTTCTTC
TRBV2	15	-	-	TRBJ2-3	CASSEGLAPTDTQYF	TGTGCCAGCAGTGAAGGGCTAGCCCCCACAGATACGCAGTATTTT
TRBV27	13	-	-	TRBJ2-2	CASSYSWGGELFF	TGTGCCAGCAGTTATTCGTGGGGCGGGGAGCTGTTTTTT
TRBV10-3	15	-	TRBD1	TRBJ1-2	CAISELTDRPFDYTF	TGTGCCATCAGTGAGTTAACGGACAGGCCGTTTGACTACACCTTC
TRBV6-1	14	once	-	TRBJ1-5	CASRPNGRGQPQHF	TGTGCCAGCAGACCAAATGGGCGAGGTCAGCCCCAGCATTTT
TRBV5-1	14	once	TRBD1	TRBJ2-3	CASSPTGLPDTQYF	TGCGCCAGCAGCCCGACAGGGTTACCAGATACGCAGTATTTT
TRBV7-9	13	-	-	TRBJ2-3	CASSPLGTDTQYF	TGTGCCAGCAGCCCCCTCGGGACAGATACGCAGTATTTT
TRBV2	13	-	-	TRBJ2-2	CASSGPLTGELFF	TGTGCCAGCAGCGGACCGTTGACCGGGGAGCTGTTTTTT
TRBV2	14	few	-	TRBJ1-4	CASNPQGRNEKLFF	TGTGCCAGCAACCCCCAGGGCCGTAATGAAAAACTGTTTTTT
TRBV5-1	16	once	TRBD2	TRBJ2-7	CASRYGLAGGSYEQYF	TGCGCCAGCAGATATGGACTAGCGGGAGGCTCCTACGAGCAGTACTTC
TRBV19	16	-	-	TRBJ1-5	CASSIDLSYSNQPQHF	TGTGCCAGTAGTATAGATCTATCTTATAGCAATCAGCCCCAGCATTTT
TRBV19	16	-	TRBD1	TRBJ1-2	CASSVGQPLTNYGYTF	TGTGCCAGTAGTGTGGGACAGCCCCTTACTAACTATGGCTACACCTTC
TRBV4-1	14	-	-	TRBJ1-3	CASSQVVGGNTIYF	TGCGCCAGCAGCCAAGTCGTGGGCGGAAACACCATATATTTT
TRBV5-4	14	-	-	TRBJ1-6	CASSLMGRDSPLHF	TGTGCCAGCAGCTTAATGGGTAGGGATTCACCCCTCCACTTT
TRBV19	16	once	-	TRBJ1-2	CASSIAGLGVGYGYTF	TGTGCCAGTAGTATTGCGGGCTTGGGGGTCGGCTATGGCTACACCTTC
TRBV4-1	15	-	-	TRBJ1-5	CASSQEGTRNQPQHF	TGCGCCAGCAGCCAAGAGGGCACTCGCAATCAGCCCCAGCATTTT
TRBV9	14	-	TRBD2	TRBJ2-3	CASSVGGVTDTQYF	TGTGCCAGCAGCGTTGGGGGGGTCACAGATACGCAGTATTTT
TRBV10-3	15	-	TRBD2	TRBJ2-1	CAISATSGAYNEQFF	TGTGCCATCAGTGCGACTAGCGGGGCCTACAATGAGCAGTTCTTC
TRBV19	14	-	-	TRBJ2-7	CASSLLERPREQYF	TGTGCCAGTAGTTTGTTGGAGCGACCTAGAGAGCAGTACTTC
TRBV30	14	-	-	TRBJ2-1	CASEIEGRLREQFF	TGTGCCTCCGAGATTGAGGGCAGACTTCGAGAGCAGTTCTTC
TRBV18	16	-	TRBD1	TRBJ2-2	CASSPRATGDAGELFF	TGTGCCAGCTCACCAAGGGCGACAGGGGACGCCGGGGAGCTGTTTTTT
TRBV6-1	15	-	TRBD2	TRBJ2-4	CASGGTTIAKNIQYF	TGTGCCAGCGGGGGGACTACCATAGCCAAAAACATTCAGTACTTC